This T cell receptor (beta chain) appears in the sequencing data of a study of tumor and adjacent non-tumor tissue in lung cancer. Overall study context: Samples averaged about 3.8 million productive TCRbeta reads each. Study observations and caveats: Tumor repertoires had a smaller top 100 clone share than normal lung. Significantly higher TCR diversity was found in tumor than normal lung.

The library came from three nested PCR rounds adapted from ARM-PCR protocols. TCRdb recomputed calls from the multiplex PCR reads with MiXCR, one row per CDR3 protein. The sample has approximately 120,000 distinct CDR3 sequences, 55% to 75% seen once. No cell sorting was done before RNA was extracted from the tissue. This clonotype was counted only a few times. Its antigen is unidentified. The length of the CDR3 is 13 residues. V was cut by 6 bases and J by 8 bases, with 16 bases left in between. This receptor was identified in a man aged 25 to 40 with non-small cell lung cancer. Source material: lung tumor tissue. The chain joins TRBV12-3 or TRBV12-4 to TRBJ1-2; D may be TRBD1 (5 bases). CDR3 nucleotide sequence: TGTGCCAGCAGCTTTGAGGGGCCGGGCGGCTACACCTTC. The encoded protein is CASSFEGPGGYTF.